This record covers a single T cell receptor (beta chain). This specimen comes from a study of cytomegalovirus exposure and HLA in healthy donors. Looked up from germline, CDR1 is MNHNS and CDR2 is SASEGT. There are 16 residues in the CDR3. Trimming pared 1 base from V and 1 base from J, leaving 13 bases between. The PCR contained 60 Vbeta and 13 Jbeta primers. TCRdb's copy holds only in-frame clones and misses some; the assay was immunoSEQ multiplex PCR. The sample contains approximately 200,000 clones, about four fifths of which appear only once. This rearrangement joins TRBV6-1 to TRBJ1-1, with D possibly TRBD1 on 5 matching bases. This TCR was recovered from a girl aged 5 to 17 in good health and CMV-seropositive. Sequenced: PBMCs. The CDR3 reads CASSEEGHRPNTEAFF. The CDR3 nucleotides are TGTGCCAGCAGTGAAGAAGGACATAGACCGAACACTGAAGCTTTCTTT.